This T cell receptor (beta chain) originates from a study of blood T cells in healthy people across ages. Comments on this clonotype: The antigen is unknown.

Findings and limits, study-wide: Comparison with aged donors showed that long-lived donors had more naive CD4+ cells and higher diversity.

For the second PCR, which ran for about 7 to 11 cycles, a sample-barcoded 5' primer and a J-beta primer mix were used. TCRdb passed the 5' RACE reads through MiXCR, listing each CDR3 protein once. This table holds around 800,000 distinct CDR3 sequences, 40% to 50% found once. The germline V and J ends were trimmed by 1 base and 8 bases, with 11 bases remaining between them. There are 13 residues in the CDR3. Germline CDR1 reads MGHDK; CDR2 reads SYGVNS. Sequencing was done on a sample of blood. The TCR originated in a man aged 60-69 years in good health. The gene calls are TRBV25-1 and TRBJ1-2; weak D call: TRBD1 (6 bases). The CDR3 sequence: CASSEFPGVGYTF. Written as DNA, the CDR3 is TGTGCCAGCAGTGAATTTCCAGGGGTAGGCTACACCTTC.